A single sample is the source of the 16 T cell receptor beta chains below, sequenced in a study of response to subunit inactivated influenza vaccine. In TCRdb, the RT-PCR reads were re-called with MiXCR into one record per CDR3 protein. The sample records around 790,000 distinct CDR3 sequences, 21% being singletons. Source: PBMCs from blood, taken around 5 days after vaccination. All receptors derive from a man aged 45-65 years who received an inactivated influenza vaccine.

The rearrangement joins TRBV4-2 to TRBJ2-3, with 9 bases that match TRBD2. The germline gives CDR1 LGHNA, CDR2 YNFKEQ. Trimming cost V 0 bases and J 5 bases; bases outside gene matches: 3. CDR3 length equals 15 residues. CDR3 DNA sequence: TGTGCCAGCAGCCAAGAGTTACTAGCGGGAGATACGCAGTATTTT. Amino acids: CASSQELLAGDTQYF.

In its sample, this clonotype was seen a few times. The CDR3 nucleotides read TGTGCCAGCAGCTTTATACGGCACGCAGATACGCAGTATTTT. The encoded protein is CASSFIRHADTQYF. The rearrangement links TRBV7-9 to TRBJ2-3; D is uncertain. This CDR3 comprises 14 residues. Germline CDR1 reads SEHNR; CDR2 reads FQNEAQ (reference sequence). Trimming cost V 3 bases and J 4 bases, with 11 bases left between them.

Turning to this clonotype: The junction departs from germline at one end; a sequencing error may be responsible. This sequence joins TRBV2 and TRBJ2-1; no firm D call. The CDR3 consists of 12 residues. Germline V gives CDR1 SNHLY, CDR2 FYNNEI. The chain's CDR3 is CASSTQHQLAPF. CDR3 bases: TGTGCCAGCAGTACTCAGCACCAACTTGCCCCCTTC.

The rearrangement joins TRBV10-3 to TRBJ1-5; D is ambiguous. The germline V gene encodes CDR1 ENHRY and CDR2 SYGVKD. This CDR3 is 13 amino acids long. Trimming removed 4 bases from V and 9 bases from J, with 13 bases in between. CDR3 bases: TGTGCCATCAGTGCAGGTTCGGTAGGGCCCCAGCATTTT. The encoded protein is CAISAGSVGPQHF.

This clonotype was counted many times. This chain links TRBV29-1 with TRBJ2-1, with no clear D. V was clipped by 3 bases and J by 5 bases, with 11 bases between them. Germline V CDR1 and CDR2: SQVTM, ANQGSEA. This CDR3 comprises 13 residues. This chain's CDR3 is CSVDLAADNEQFF. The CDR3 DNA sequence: TGCAGCGTTGACCTCGCCGCGGACAATGAGCAGTTCTTC.

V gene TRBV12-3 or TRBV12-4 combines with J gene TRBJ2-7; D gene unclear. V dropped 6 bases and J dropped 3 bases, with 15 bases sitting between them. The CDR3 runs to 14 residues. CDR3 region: CASSRQPEYYEQYF. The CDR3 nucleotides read TGTGCCAGCAGCCGCCAGCCGGAATACTACGAGCAGTACTTC.

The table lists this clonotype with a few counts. The CDR3 sequence: CAIRETTGMNTEAFF. The CDR3 DNA reads as TGTGCCATCAGGGAAACAACAGGGATGAACACTGAAGCTTTCTTT. J is TRBJ1-1 and V is TRBV10-3; D may be TRBD1 (6 bases). Looked up from germline, CDR1 is ENHRY and CDR2 is SYGVKD. This CDR3 contains 15 residues. The V gene lost 6 bases and the J gene lost 0 bases, with 14 bases spanning the gap.

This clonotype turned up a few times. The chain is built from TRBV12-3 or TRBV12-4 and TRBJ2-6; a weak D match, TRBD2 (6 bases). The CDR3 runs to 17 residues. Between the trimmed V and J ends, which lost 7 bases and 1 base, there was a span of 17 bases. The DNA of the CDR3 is TGTGCCAGCACCTCTCTCGCGGGGTGGTCTGGGGCCAACGTCCTGACTTTC. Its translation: CASTSLAGWSGANVLTF.

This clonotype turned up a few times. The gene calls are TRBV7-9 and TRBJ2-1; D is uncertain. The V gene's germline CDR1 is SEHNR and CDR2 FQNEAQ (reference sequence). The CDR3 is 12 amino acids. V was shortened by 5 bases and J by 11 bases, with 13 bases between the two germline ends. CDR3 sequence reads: CASSNTEIQQFF. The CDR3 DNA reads TGTGCCAGCAGCAACACAGAGATTCAGCAGTTCTTC.

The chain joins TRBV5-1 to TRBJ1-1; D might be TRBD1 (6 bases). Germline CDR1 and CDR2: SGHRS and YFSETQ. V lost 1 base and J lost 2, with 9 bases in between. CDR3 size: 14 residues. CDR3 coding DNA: TGCGCCAGCAGCTTGCGACAGGAAAACACTGAAGCTTTCTTT. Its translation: CASSLRQENTEAFF.

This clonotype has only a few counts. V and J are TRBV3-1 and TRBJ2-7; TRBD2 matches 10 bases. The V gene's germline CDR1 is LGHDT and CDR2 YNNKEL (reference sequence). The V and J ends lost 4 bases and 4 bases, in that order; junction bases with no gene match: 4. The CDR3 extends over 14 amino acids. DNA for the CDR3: TGTGCCAGCAGCCTATCTAGCGGGGGTTACGAGCAGTACTTC. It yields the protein CASSLSSGGYEQYF.

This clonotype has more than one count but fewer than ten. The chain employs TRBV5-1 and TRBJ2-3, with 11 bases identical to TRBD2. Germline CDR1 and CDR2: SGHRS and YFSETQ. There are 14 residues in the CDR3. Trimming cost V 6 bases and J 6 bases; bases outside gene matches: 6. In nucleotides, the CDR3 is TGCGCCAGCACCCCTAGCGGGAGGCAGGATACGCAGTATTTT. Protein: CASTPSGRQDTQYF. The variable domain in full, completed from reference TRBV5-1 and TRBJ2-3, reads KAGVTQTPRYLIKTRGQQVTLSCSPISGHRSVSWYQQTPGQGLQFLFEYFSETQRNKGNFPGRFSGRQFSNSRSEMNVSTLELGDSALYLCASTPSGRQDTQYFGPGTRLTVL.

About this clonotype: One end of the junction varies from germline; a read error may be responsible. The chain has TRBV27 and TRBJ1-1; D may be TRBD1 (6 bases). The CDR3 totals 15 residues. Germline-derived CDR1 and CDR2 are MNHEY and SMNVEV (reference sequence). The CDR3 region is CASSLSGDPTSEAFF. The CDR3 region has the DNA TGTGCCAGCAGTCTATCAGGGGATCCGACTTCTGAAGCTTTCTTT.

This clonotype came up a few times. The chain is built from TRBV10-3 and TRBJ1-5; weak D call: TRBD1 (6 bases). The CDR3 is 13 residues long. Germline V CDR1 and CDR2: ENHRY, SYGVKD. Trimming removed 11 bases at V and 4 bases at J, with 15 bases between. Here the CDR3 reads CAATRDINQPQHF. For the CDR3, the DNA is TGTGCCGCCACCCGGGACATAAATCAGCCCCAGCATTTT.

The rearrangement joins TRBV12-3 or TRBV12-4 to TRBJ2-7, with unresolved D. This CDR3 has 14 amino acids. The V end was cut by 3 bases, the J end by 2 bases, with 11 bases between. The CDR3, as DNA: TGTGCCAGCAGTTTTGGGGTTGGCGCCTACGAGCAGTACTTC. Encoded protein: CASSFGVGAYEQYF.

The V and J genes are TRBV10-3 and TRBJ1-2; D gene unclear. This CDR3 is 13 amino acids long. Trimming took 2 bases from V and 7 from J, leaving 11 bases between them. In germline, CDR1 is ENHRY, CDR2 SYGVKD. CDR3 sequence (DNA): TGTGCCATCAGTGAGGCAGGCCCCAGTGGCTACACCTTC. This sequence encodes CAISEAGPSGYTF.